The T cell receptor (beta chain) described here comes from a study of blood T cell repertoires in COVID-19. Study-wide background: COVID-19 samples, acute and convalescent, were from the United States, Italy and Spain. T cells, B-cell-depleted T cells, or PBMCs supplied cDNA or gDNA.

Germline V gene sequence: CDR1 MDHEN, CDR2 SYDVKM. The length of the CDR3 is 15 residues. The V and J ends lost 8 bases and 0 bases, in that order; junction bases with no gene match: 7. Authors' analysis steps: The authors estimated nucleated cell counts from reference gene primer amplification. Sequencing used immunoSEQ multiplex PCR; TCRdb keeps in-frame clones, though not all of them. From that table come the V and J calls and clone size; the DNA was used to work out D and trimming. The sample records about 80,000 clones, 76% being singletons. This clonotype originated in a man in his 70s with active or convalescent COVID-19. The sequenced sample consisted of peripheral blood. The chain couples TRBV28 to TRBJ2-7, with 10 nucleotides matching TRBD2. CDR3 in amino acids: CASASGGPLSYEQYF. Here the CDR3 DNA reads TGTGCCAGCGCTAGCGGGGGTCCACTCTCCTACGAGCAGTACTTC.